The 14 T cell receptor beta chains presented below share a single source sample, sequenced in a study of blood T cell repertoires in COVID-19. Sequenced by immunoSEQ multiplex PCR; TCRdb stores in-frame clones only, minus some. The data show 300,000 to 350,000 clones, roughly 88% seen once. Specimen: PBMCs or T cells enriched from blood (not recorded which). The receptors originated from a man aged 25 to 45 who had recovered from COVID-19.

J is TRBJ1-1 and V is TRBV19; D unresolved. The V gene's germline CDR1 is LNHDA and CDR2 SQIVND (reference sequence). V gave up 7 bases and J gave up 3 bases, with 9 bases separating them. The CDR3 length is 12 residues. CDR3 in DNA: TGTGCCAGTATTCGTGGCTACACTGAAGCTTTCTTT. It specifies CASIRGYTEAFF.

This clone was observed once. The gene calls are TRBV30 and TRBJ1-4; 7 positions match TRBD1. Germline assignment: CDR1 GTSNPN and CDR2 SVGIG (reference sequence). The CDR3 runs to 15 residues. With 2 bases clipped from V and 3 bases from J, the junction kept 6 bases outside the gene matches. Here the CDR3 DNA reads TGTGCCTGGAGTCGAAGGGGGCTTGCTAATGAAAAACTGTTTTTT. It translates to CAWSRRGLANEKLFF.

CDR3 amino acids: CASSRQVITEAFF. The CDR3 coding sequence is TGTGCCAGCAGTAGACAGGTAATCACTGAAGCTTTCTTT. This chain connects TRBV2 to TRBJ1-1; tentatively, D is TRBD1 (6 bases). CDR1 and CDR2 (germline): SNHLY, FYNNEI. This CDR3 has 13 residues. The V gene lost 5 bases and the J gene lost 4 bases, with 11 bases spanning the gap.

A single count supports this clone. The DNA of the CDR3 is TGTGCCAGCAGTACCCGGTCGACAGGGGCCGAGCAGTACTTC. This codes for CASSTRSTGAEQYF. The chain recombines TRBV27 with TRBJ2-7; 8 positions match TRBD1. CDR1 MNHEY and CDR2 SMNVEV come from the germline V gene (reference sequence). The V and J ends lost 5 bases and 6 bases, in that order; junction bases with no gene match: 9. There are 14 residues in the CDR3.

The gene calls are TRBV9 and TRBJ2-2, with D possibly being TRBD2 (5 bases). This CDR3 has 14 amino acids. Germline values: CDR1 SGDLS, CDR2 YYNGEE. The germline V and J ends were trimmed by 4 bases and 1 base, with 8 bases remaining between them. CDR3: CASSSGGNTGELFF. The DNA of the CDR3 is TGTGCCAGCAGCTCCGGAGGGAACACCGGGGAGCTGTTTTTT.

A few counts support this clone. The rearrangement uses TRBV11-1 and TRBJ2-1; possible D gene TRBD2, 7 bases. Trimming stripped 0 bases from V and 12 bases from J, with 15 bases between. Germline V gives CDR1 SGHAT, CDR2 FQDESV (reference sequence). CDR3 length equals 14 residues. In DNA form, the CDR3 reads TGTGCCAGCAGCTTAGCGGGGGGGGCCGTCGCGCAGTTCTTC. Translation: CASSLAGGAVAQFF.

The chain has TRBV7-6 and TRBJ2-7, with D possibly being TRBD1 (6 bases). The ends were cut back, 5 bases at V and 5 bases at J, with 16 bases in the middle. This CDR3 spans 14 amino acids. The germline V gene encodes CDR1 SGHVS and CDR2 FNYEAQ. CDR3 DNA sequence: TGTGCCAGCAGCCTGCGACAGGCCGGGGACGAGCAGTACTTC. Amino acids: CASSLRQAGDEQYF.

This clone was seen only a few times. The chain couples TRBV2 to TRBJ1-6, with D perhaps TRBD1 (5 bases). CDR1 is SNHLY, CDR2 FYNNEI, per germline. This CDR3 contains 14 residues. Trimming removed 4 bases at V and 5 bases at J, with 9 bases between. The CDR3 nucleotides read TGTGCCAGCAGTGTGGTAGGGGATAATTCACCCCTCCACTTT. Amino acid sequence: CASSVVGDNSPLHF.

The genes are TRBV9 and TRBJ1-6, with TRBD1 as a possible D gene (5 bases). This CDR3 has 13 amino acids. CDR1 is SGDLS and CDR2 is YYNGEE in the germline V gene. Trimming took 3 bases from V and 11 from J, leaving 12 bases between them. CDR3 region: CASSEQGRPPLHF. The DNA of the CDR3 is TGTGCCAGCAGCGAGCAGGGTAGACCACCCCTCCACTTT.

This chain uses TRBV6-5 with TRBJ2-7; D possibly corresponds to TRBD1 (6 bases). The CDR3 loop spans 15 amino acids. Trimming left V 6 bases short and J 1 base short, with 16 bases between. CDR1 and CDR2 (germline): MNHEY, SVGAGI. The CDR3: CASSLDRIRSYEQYF. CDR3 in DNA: TGTGCCAGCAGCTTGGACAGAATTCGTTCCTACGAGCAGTACTTC.

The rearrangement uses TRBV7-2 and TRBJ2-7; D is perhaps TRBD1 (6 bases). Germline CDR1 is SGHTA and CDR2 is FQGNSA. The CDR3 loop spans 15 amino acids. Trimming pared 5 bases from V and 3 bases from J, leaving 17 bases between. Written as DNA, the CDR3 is TGTGCCAGCAGCCTCACTCTGGGACAAGACTACGAGCAGTACTTC. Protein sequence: CASSLTLGQDYEQYF.

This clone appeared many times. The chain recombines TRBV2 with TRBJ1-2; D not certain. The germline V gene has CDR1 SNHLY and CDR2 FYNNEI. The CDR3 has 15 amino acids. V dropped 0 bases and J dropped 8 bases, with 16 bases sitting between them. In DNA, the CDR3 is TGTGCCAGCAGTGAAGCGCTGAACTCAGGCAGCGGCTACACCTTC. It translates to CASSEALNSGSGYTF. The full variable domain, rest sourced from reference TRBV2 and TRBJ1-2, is EPEVTQTPSHQVTQMGQEVILRCVPISNHLYFYWYRQILGQKVEFLVSFYNNEISEKSEIFDDQFSVERPDGSNFTLKIRSTKLEDSAMYFCASSEALNSGSGYTFGSGTRLTVV.

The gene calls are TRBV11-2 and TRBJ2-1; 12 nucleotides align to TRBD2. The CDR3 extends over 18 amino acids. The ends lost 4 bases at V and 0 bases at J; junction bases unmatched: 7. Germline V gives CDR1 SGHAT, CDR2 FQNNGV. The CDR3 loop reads CASSWGLAGQGSYNEQFF. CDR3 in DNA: TGTGCCAGCAGCTGGGGACTAGCGGGCCAAGGCTCCTACAATGAGCAGTTCTTC.

The CDR3 nucleotides read TGCGCCAGCAGCCTGACAGAAATGAACACTGAAGCTTTCTTT. Translation: CASSLTEMNTEAFF. J is TRBJ1-1 and V is TRBV5-1, with a tentative D call TRBD1 (5 bases). CDR1 SGHRS and CDR2 YFSETQ come from the germline V gene. There are 14 residues in the CDR3. Trimming cost V 4 bases and J 0 bases, with 10 bases left between them.